These 3 T cell receptor beta chains were sequenced from one sample in a study of identical twins (dated by TCRdb to 2016 to 2017). The library relied on 5' RACE. TCRdb shows the sequencer as Illumina HiSeq 2000. TCRdb ran its own pipeline on the public reads, namely fastp trimming at Q25 and MiXCR clone calling, and kept in-frame beta chains. CDR3 protein duplicates are merged, each entry listing the most common genes and DNA. The sample data list 700,000 or so distinct CDR3 sequences, and 8.6% of these were observed just once. Of the sample, approximately 0.89% falls within the top ten clones. This same sample was also taken into another study, of yellow fever vaccine responses in identical twins.

Sequenced: PBMCs. The receptor set was obtained from a woman under 30 in good health.

The chain carries TRBV5-1 and TRBJ1-5, with D perhaps matching TRBD1 (5 bases). V was pared by 4 bases and J by 5 bases, with 13 bases between. Germline assignment: CDR1 SGHRS and CDR2 YFSETQ. The CDR3 totals 14 residues. The CDR3 coding sequence is TGCGCCAGCAGCCCTTCCGGGGCGGATCAGCCCCAGCATTTT. Translation gives CASSPSGADQPQHF. Drawing the rest from reference TRBV5-1 and TRBJ1-5, the complete variable domain is KAGVTQTPRYLIKTRGQQVTLSCSPISGHRSVSWYQQTPGQGLQFLFEYFSETQRNKGNFPGRFSGRQFSNSRSEMNVSTLELGDSALYLCASSPSGADQPQHFGDGTRLSIL.

The chain carries TRBV7-9 and TRBJ1-4; possible D gene TRBD1, 5 bases. CDR1 is SEHNR and CDR2 is FQNEAQ in the germline V gene (reference sequence). With 5 bases removed from V and 6 bases from J, the gap between germline ends came to 19 bases. The CDR3 totals 16 residues. CDR3 coding DNA: TGTGCCAGCAGCCCTGTGGGGGGAGGGGTTGATGAAAAACTGTTTTTT. Residues: CASSPVGGGVDEKLFF.

This clonotype was detected a few times. CDR3 in DNA: TGTGCCAGCTCACCACGGCAGGACTCCTATGGCTACACCTTC. This codes for CASSPRQDSYGYTF. J is TRBJ1-2 and V is TRBV18; D is unresolved. This CDR3 spans 14 amino acids. Germline V gene lookup returns CDR1 KGHSH and CDR2 LQKENI. The V gene lost 1 base and the J gene lost 4 bases, with 10 bases spanning the gap.